These 17 T cell receptor beta chains were all obtained from the same sample, sequenced in a study of CD8 T cells in ankylosing spondylitis. General study results and limits: Seemingly distinctive of ankylosing spondylitis blood was a TCR beta motif formed by eight highly homologous variants.

TCRdb re-analysed the 5' RACE reads in MiXCR, keeping a single row per CDR3 protein. The data hold 300,000 to 400,000 distinct CDR3 sequences, with 20% to 25% observed a single time. Which antigens these TCRs recognize remains unknown. Material: blood, either unsorted or a sorted T cell fraction (not recorded which). These receptors came from a male donor with ankylosing spondylitis.

The CDR3 bases are TGTGCCAGCAGTTCAGAAGGGGGCACTGAAGCTTTCTTT. Its protein product is CASSSEGGTEAFF. The chain carries TRBV12-3 or TRBV12-4 and TRBJ1-1; possible D gene TRBD1, 6 bases. This CDR3 has 13 amino acids. V was trimmed by 4 bases and J by 4 bases, leaving 10 bases between them.

This clonotype occurred a few times. The chain has TRBV7-2 and TRBJ2-3, with 9 bases identical to TRBD2. CDR1 is SGHTA and CDR2 is FQGNSA in the germline V gene. CDR3 length: 16 residues. Losses at the gene ends were 2 bases for V and 5 bases for J; bases not matched to a gene: 8. The CDR3 here is CASSLQGGRALDTQYF. The CDR3 region has the DNA TGTGCCAGCAGCTTACAGGGCGGGAGGGCCTTAGATACGCAGTATTTT.

This clonotype has a count of ten or more. V is TRBV29-1 and J is TRBJ2-5; D is undetermined. Germline values: CDR1 SQVTM, CDR2 ANQGSEA. V lost 7 bases and J 0 bases, leaving 15 bases between the germline ends. CDR3 length: 14 amino acids. Here the CDR3 DNA reads TGCAGCGGTAACGTCCTCATAGACCAAGAGACCCAGTACTTC. It is translated as CSGNVLIDQETQYF.

This chain uses TRBV6-5 with TRBJ2-5, with unresolved D. Per germline, CDR1 MNHEY and CDR2 SVGAGI. This CDR3 has 14 amino acids. The ends were cut back, 1 base at V and 5 bases at J, with 11 bases in the middle. The CDR3 protein is CASSYWGTAETQYF. Written as DNA, the CDR3 is TGTGCCAGCAGTTACTGGGGTACCGCGGAGACCCAGTACTTC.

This clonotype turned up a few times. The V call is TRBV20-1, the J call TRBJ2-7, with 7 positions matching TRBD1. The CDR3 is 11 residues long. In germline, CDR1 is DFQATT, CDR2 SNEGSKA (reference sequence). With V trimmed by 8 bases and J by 3 bases, 4 bases remained unmatched. CDR3 bases: TGCAGTCCAGGACAGGACTACGAGCAGTACTTC. It codes for CSPGQDYEQYF.

The chain links TRBV20-1 to TRBJ2-1, with D possibly TRBD2 on 6 matching bases. V shed 3 bases and J shed 4 bases, with 13 bases lying between them. The germline CDR1 and CDR2 sequences are DFQATT and SNEGSKA (reference sequence). The CDR3 spans 14 residues. The CDR3 coding sequence is TGCAGTGCTAGCTTCGGGGGATTTTACAATGAGCAGTTCTTC. The encoded protein is CSASFGGFYNEQFF.

V usage is TRBV6-2 or TRBV6-3 and J usage is TRBJ2-1; no clear D. Germline V gives CDR1 MNHEY, CDR2 SVGEGT. The CDR3 extends over 15 amino acids. V was trimmed by 0 bases and J by 3 bases, leaving 9 bases between them. The CDR3 sequence: CASSYSKNFYNEQFF. The CDR3 DNA reads TGTGCCAGCAGTTACTCGAAGAATTTCTACAATGAGCAGTTCTTC.

This clonotype was observed a handful of times. The chain carries TRBV5-1 and TRBJ2-3, with D unresolved. The CDR3 covers 15 residues. V shed 3 bases and J shed 0 bases, with 11 bases lying between them. The germline gives CDR1 SGHRS, CDR2 YFSETQ. The DNA of the CDR3 is TGCGCCAGCAGCTGGGCTCCGGCTAGCACAGATACGCAGTATTTT. Translated, it gives CASSWAPASTDTQYF.

Written as DNA, the CDR3 is TGTGCCAGCAGTGAACAACCGGGGACCTACGAGCAGTACTTC. Translation: CASSEQPGTYEQYF. The rearrangement links TRBV6-1 to TRBJ2-7, with D perhaps matching TRBD2 (5 bases). V lost 2 bases to trimming and J lost 2 bases, with 10 bases between them. Germline CDR1 MNHNS, CDR2 SASEGT. This CDR3 is built from 14 residues.

The V gene is TRBV7-6, the J gene TRBJ1-6, with D uncertain. V dropped 3 bases and J dropped 7 bases, with 4 bases sitting between them. The CDR3 is 12 residues long. Germline V gene sequence: CDR1 SGHVS, CDR2 FNYEAQ. CDR3 in DNA: TGTGCCAGCAGCTTCAGCAATTCACCCCTCCACTTT. Protein: CASSFSNSPLHF.

The table lists this clonotype with many counts. V gene TRBV5-1 combines with J gene TRBJ2-5; possible D gene TRBD1, 6 bases. The CDR3 has 13 amino acids. V was clipped by 7 bases and J by 1 base, with 11 bases between them. Germline CDR1 and CDR2: SGHRS and YFSETQ. The CDR3 DNA reads TGCGCCAGCTACAGGGACCCCCAAGAGACCCAGTACTTC. Protein sequence: CASYRDPQETQYF. The variable domain in full, with the rest retrieved from reference TRBV5-1 and TRBJ2-5, is KAGVTQTPRYLIKTRGQQVTLSCSPISGHRSVSWYQQTPGQGLQFLFEYFSETQRNKGNFPGRFSGRQFSNSRSEMNVSTLELGDSALYLCASYRDPQETQYFGPGTRLLVL.

This clonotype was seen only a few times. The chain carries TRBV3-1 and TRBJ2-3; TRBD2 matches 12 bases. The junction had 9 bases not matched to a gene; V was cut back by 5 bases and J by 6 bases. The germline V gene has CDR1 LGHDT and CDR2 YNNKEL (reference sequence). CDR3 size: 16 residues. CDR3 loop: CASSFPLAGGPDTQYF. CDR3 bases: TGTGCCAGCAGCTTTCCCCTAGCGGGAGGGCCGGATACGCAGTATTTT.

This chain links TRBV5-5 with TRBJ1-6; 9 nucleotides line up with TRBD1. This CDR3 has 14 amino acids. V shed 4 bases and J 10 bases; nucleotides not matched to a gene: 6. Per germline, CDR1 SGHKS and CDR2 YYEKEE (reference sequence). This CDR3 is CASSIDRGESPLHF. CDR3 nucleotide sequence: TGTGCCAGCAGCATCGACAGGGGGGAATCACCCCTCCACTTT.

This clonotype appeared a few times. The chain carries TRBV5-1 and TRBJ2-3; D may be TRBD2 (6 bases). The CDR3 loop spans 16 amino acids. Germline V lookup: CDR1 SGHRS, CDR2 YFSETQ. Trimming stripped 4 bases from V and 3 bases from J, with 18 bases between. CDR3 nucleotides: TGCGCCAGCAGCATCCGGTCGGGAGTGCAAACAGATACGCAGTATTTT. Translation gives CASSIRSGVQTDTQYF.

The chain carries TRBV7-2 and TRBJ2-3; D is possibly TRBD2 (6 bases). V dropped 1 base and J dropped 4 bases, with 18 bases sitting between them. Germline V gene sequence: CDR1 SGHTA, CDR2 FQGNSA. The CDR3 spans 17 residues. CDR3 nucleotides: TGTGCCAGCAGCTTAGTTGCGACCCCCTTAGCGGCAGATACGCAGTATTTT. As protein: CASSLVATPLAADTQYF.

The V gene is TRBV6-1, the J gene TRBJ1-6, with a tentative D call TRBD1 (5 bases). The CDR3 is 15 amino acids. Trimming removed 1 base from V and 8 bases from J, with 12 bases in between. The germline V gene encodes CDR1 MNHNS and CDR2 SASEGT. CDR3 coding DNA: TGTGCCAGCAGTGAAGTGAGGGGTGGGGATTCACCCCTCCACTTT. Translated: CASSEVRGGDSPLHF.

This chain links TRBV5-4 with TRBJ2-3; D unresolved. This CDR3 has 13 residues. The germline V gene encodes CDR1 SGHNT and CDR2 YYREEE (reference sequence). V gave up 0 bases and J gave up 7 bases, with 9 bases separating them. The CDR3 loop reads CASSLVGYNTQYF. The CDR3 region has the DNA TGTGCCAGCAGCTTGGTGGGGTACAATACGCAGTATTTT.